The 19 T cell receptor beta chains reported below all come from one sample, sequenced in a study of cytomegalovirus exposure and HLA in healthy donors (TCRdb year 2017). Receptor amplification or capture employed the immunoSEQ multiplex PCR assay. A mixture of 60 forward primers for TCR Vbeta segments and 13 reverse primers for TCR Jbeta segments was used in the multiplex PCR. TCRdb carries this immuneACCESS record with in-frame sequences only. Its versions omit some clonotypes, under half of them owing to an unresolved V gene in the studies checked, with the rest unexplained. Recorded for this sample are 100,000 to 150,000 clones; around 8.5% of them occurred a single time. 5.5% of the sample comes from the top ten. The sequencing sample was made of PBMCs. The receptors stem from a middle-aged man in good health and CMV-seronegative.

This rearrangement joins TRBV19 to TRBJ2-2, with 12 positions matching TRBD2. CDR1 LNHDA and CDR2 SQIVND come from the germline V gene (reference sequence). This CDR3 region has 20 residues. The V segment lost 0 bases and the J segment 0 bases; nucleotides outside the gene matches: 8. The CDR3 protein is CASSIENPSGGGSNTGELFF. In DNA, the CDR3 is TGTGCCAGTAGTATAGAAAATCCTAGCGGGGGGGGATCGAACACCGGGGAGCTGTTTTTT.

The gene calls are TRBV27 and TRBJ2-3; possibly TRBD1 for D (6 bases). CDR3 size: 16 residues. V dropped 8 bases and J dropped 4 bases, with 22 bases sitting between them. The germline V gene has CDR1 MNHEY and CDR2 SMNVEV (reference sequence). CDR3 region: CASSEFRLGAPDTQYF. CDR3 sequence (DNA): TGTGCCAGCTCAGAGTTTAGATTGGGGGCCCCAGATACGCAGTATTTT.

The chain links TRBV15 to TRBJ2-7, with 7 bases fitting TRBD1. Germline CDR1 LNHNV, CDR2 YYDKDF (reference sequence). The CDR3 is 15 residues long. Trimming at V came to 3 bases and at J to 5 bases, leaving 10 bases not matched to a gene. This chain's CDR3 is CATSSFVRGFNEQYF. CDR3 in DNA: TGTGCCACCAGCAGCTTTGTCAGGGGGTTTAACGAGCAGTACTTC.

The J gene is TRBJ1-2, the V gene TRBV19; D possibly corresponds to TRBD1 (5 bases). Germline CDR1 and CDR2: LNHDA and SQIVND (reference sequence). The CDR3 extends over 14 amino acids. V was cut by 6 bases and J by 8 bases, with 19 bases left in between. The chain's CDR3 is CASREFQGIGGYTF. CDR3 sequence (DNA): TGTGCCAGTAGGGAGTTTCAGGGTATCGGGGGCTACACCTTC.

The table lists this clone with a few counts. This chain connects TRBV5-1 to TRBJ2-7; TRBD1 agrees at 8 bases. Germline-derived CDR1 and CDR2 are SGHRS and YFSETQ. The length of the CDR3 is 16 residues. Trimming cost V 3 bases and J 2 bases; bases outside gene matches: 10. CDR3 nucleotide sequence: TGCGCCAGCAGCTATGGGACAGGCGGGGTCGCCTACGAGCAGTACTTC. This encodes CASSYGTGGVAYEQYF.

This clone was seen more than once but under ten times. The chain couples TRBV9 to TRBJ2-3; 9 bases match TRBD2. The germline gives CDR1 SGDLS, CDR2 YYNGEE. The V and J ends lost 3 bases and 0 bases, in that order; junction bases with no gene match: 5. The CDR3 spans 16 residues. CDR3 nucleotide sequence: TGTGCCAGCAGCGACTTTAGCGGGGGTAGCACAGATACGCAGTATTTT. The encoded protein is CASSDFSGGSTDTQYF.

This clone turned up a few times. The rearrangement uses TRBV6-5 and TRBJ2-4, with D possibly being TRBD2 (5 bases). The length of the CDR3 is 15 residues. CDR1 is MNHEY, CDR2 SVGAGI, per germline. Trimming took 0 bases from V and 4 from J, leaving 10 bases between them. The CDR3 is CASSYSNEGKNIQYF. The CDR3 DNA reads TGTGCCAGCAGTTACTCGAACGAGGGTAAAAACATTCAGTACTTC.

V gene TRBV7-8 combines with J gene TRBJ2-2, with D possibly TRBD2 on 5 matching bases. V was clipped by 6 bases and J by 8 bases, with 13 bases between them. The CDR3 runs to 13 residues. In germline, CDR1 is SGHVS, CDR2 FQNEAQ. The CDR3: CASRFGIQGELFF. The CDR3 DNA sequence: TGTGCCAGCAGATTCGGGATCCAGGGGGAGCTGTTTTTT.

The table lists this clone with a few counts. CDR3 sequence: CASSQDAEGQFF. In nucleotides, the CDR3 is TGTGCCAGCAGCCAAGACGCCGAGGGGCAGTTCTTC. This chain connects TRBV4-2 to TRBJ2-1, with D possibly matching TRBD2 (5 bases). With 0 bases removed from V and 12 bases from J, the gap between germline ends came to 9 bases. CDR3 length equals 12 residues. Germline CDR1 and CDR2: LGHNA and YNFKEQ.

This clone was recorded a few times. V gene TRBV7-2 combines with J gene TRBJ1-2; a possible D gene is TRBD1 (5 bases). V lost 5 bases to trimming and J lost 4 bases, with 8 bases between them. This CDR3 is 12 amino acids long. The germline V gene encodes CDR1 SGHTA and CDR2 FQGNSA. The CDR3 nucleotides are TGTGCCAGCAGCGCCACAGGCTATGGCTACACCTTC. The encoded protein is CASSATGYGYTF. Looking up the rest from reference TRBV7-2 and TRBJ1-2 gives the full variable domain: GAGVSQSPSNKVTEKGKDVELRCDPISGHTALYWYRQSLGQGLEFLIYFQGNSAPDKSGLPSDRFSAERTGGSVSTLTIQRTQQEDSAVYLCASSATGYGYTFGSGTRLTVV.

A few counts support this clone. The chain employs TRBV6-1 and TRBJ1-2; TRBD1 aligns across 12 bases. There are 15 residues in the CDR3. Germline assignment: CDR1 MNHNS and CDR2 SASEGT. V dropped 7 bases and J dropped 4; count of bases not matched to a gene: 7. CDR3 in DNA: TGTGCCAGCACCGAGGGGGACAGGGGGCCCTATGGCTACACCTTC. This encodes CASTEGDRGPYGYTF.

V usage is TRBV10-3 and J usage is TRBJ2-5; 9 bases align to TRBD2. CDR1 and CDR2 from the germline V gene are ENHRY and SYGVKD. The CDR3 runs to 12 residues. Trimming cost V 5 bases and J 5 bases; bases outside gene matches: 0. The CDR3 here is CAISSGGETQYF. Written as DNA, the CDR3 is TGTGCCATCAGTAGCGGGGGGGAGACCCAGTACTTC.

This clone was counted only a few times. The chain couples TRBV7-8 to TRBJ1-2; TRBD1 matches 7 bases. This CDR3 spans 14 amino acids. The V gene's germline CDR1 is SGHVS and CDR2 FQNEAQ. V was clipped by 3 bases and J by 3 bases; unmatched bases: 4. The CDR3 loop reads CASSFGQVDYGYTF. The CDR3 nucleotides are TGTGCCAGCAGCTTCGGACAGGTTGACTATGGCTACACCTTC. Using reference TRBV7-8 and TRBJ1-2 for the parts outside the CDR3, the full variable domain is GAGVSQSPRYKVAKRGQDVALRCDPISGHVSLFWYQQALGQGPEFLTYFQNEAQLDKSGLPSDRFFAERPEGSVSTLKIQRTQQEDSAVYLCASSFGQVDYGYTFGSGTRLTVV.

This clone occurred a few times. V and J are TRBV4-1 and TRBJ1-5, with 10 bases aligning to TRBD1. Per the germline V gene, CDR1 is MGHRA and CDR2 is YSYEKL. The CDR3 extends over 19 amino acids. J was trimmed by 0 bases and V by 3 bases; bases with no gene match: 11. DNA for the CDR3: TGCGCCAGCAGCCAGGTGGGACAGGGGTCATTTTATAGCAATCAGCCCCAGCATTTT. Its protein product is CASSQVGQGSFYSNQPQHF.

There are a few counts of this clone. The chain recombines TRBV18 with TRBJ2-3, with D unresolved. In germline, CDR1 is KGHSH, CDR2 LQKENI. The CDR3 is made up of 14 amino acids. V was shortened by 3 bases and J by 3 bases, with 10 bases between the two germline ends. The CDR3 region is CASSPLQTTDTQYF. The CDR3 region has the DNA TGTGCCAGCTCACCTCTACAGACAACAGATACGCAGTATTTT.

Of note for this clone: A read error may produce the germline difference seen at one junction end. This chain joins TRBV27 and TRBJ1-1, with a weak D call TRBD1 (6 bases). CDR1 is MNHEY and CDR2 is SMNVEV in the germline V gene (reference sequence). This CDR3 contains 15 residues. The CDR3 DNA follows: TGTGCCGGCAGTTCGGGAGGACAGATGAACACTGAAGCTTTCTTT. It yields the protein CAGSSGGQMNTEAFF.

The chain joins TRBV4-3 to TRBJ2-3; no definite D call. CDR1 LGHNA and CDR2 YSLEER come from the germline V gene. There are 15 residues in the CDR3. Trimming removed 1 base from V and 0 bases from J, with 8 bases in between. In nucleotides, the CDR3 is TGCGCCAGCAGCCAAGTTACTTCCAGCACAGATACGCAGTATTTT. Translation: CASSQVTSSTDTQYF.

This clone came up a few times. The chain couples TRBV7-9 to TRBJ2-3; a possible D gene is TRBD1 (6 bases). Trimming took 1 base from V and 10 from J, leaving 9 bases between them. The CDR3 extends over 12 amino acids. The germline gives CDR1 SEHNR, CDR2 FQNEAQ (reference sequence). As DNA, the CDR3 is TGTGCCAGCAGCTTAGACAGGGATGCGCAGTATTTT. Residues: CASSLDRDAQYF.

The chain couples TRBV5-6 to TRBJ2-5; D ambiguous. With the DNA end fitting TRBJ2-7 better, the J assignment may be wrong. The germline V gene encodes CDR1 SGHDT and CDR2 YYEEEE. This CDR3 comprises 14 residues. CDR3 sequence reads: CASSLAPVSYEQYF. The DNA of the CDR3 is TGTGCCAGCAGCTTGGCCCCGGTCTCCTACGAGCAGTACTTC.